This T cell receptor beta chain was found in a study of tumor-infiltrating lymphocytes in localized non-small cell lung cancer. General study points: Available tissue quantity limited TCR sequencing to a patient subset. Tumors had more T cell infiltration than uninvolved lung, per TCRbeta sequencing and CD3 counts. No link was found between tumor T-cell fraction and recurrence-free survival.

For this clone: Its antigen is not known.

Trimming stripped 6 bases from V and 7 bases from J, with 19 bases between. The CDR3 runs to 14 residues. Looked up from germline, CDR1 is KGHSH and CDR2 is LQKENI. TCRdb's copy holds only in-frame clones and misses some; the assay was immunoSEQ multiplex PCR. The sample yields about 6,400 clones, 65% to 80% seen once. This receptor was taken from a human donor with non-small cell lung cancer. The rearrangement joins TRBV18 to TRBJ2-7, with a tentative D call TRBD2 (5 bases). Sequencing input: lung tumor tissue. The CDR3 protein is CASSSRPPPGEQYF. In nucleotides, the CDR3 is TGTGCCAGCTCGTCTAGGCCACCCCCGGGGGAGCAGTACTTC.